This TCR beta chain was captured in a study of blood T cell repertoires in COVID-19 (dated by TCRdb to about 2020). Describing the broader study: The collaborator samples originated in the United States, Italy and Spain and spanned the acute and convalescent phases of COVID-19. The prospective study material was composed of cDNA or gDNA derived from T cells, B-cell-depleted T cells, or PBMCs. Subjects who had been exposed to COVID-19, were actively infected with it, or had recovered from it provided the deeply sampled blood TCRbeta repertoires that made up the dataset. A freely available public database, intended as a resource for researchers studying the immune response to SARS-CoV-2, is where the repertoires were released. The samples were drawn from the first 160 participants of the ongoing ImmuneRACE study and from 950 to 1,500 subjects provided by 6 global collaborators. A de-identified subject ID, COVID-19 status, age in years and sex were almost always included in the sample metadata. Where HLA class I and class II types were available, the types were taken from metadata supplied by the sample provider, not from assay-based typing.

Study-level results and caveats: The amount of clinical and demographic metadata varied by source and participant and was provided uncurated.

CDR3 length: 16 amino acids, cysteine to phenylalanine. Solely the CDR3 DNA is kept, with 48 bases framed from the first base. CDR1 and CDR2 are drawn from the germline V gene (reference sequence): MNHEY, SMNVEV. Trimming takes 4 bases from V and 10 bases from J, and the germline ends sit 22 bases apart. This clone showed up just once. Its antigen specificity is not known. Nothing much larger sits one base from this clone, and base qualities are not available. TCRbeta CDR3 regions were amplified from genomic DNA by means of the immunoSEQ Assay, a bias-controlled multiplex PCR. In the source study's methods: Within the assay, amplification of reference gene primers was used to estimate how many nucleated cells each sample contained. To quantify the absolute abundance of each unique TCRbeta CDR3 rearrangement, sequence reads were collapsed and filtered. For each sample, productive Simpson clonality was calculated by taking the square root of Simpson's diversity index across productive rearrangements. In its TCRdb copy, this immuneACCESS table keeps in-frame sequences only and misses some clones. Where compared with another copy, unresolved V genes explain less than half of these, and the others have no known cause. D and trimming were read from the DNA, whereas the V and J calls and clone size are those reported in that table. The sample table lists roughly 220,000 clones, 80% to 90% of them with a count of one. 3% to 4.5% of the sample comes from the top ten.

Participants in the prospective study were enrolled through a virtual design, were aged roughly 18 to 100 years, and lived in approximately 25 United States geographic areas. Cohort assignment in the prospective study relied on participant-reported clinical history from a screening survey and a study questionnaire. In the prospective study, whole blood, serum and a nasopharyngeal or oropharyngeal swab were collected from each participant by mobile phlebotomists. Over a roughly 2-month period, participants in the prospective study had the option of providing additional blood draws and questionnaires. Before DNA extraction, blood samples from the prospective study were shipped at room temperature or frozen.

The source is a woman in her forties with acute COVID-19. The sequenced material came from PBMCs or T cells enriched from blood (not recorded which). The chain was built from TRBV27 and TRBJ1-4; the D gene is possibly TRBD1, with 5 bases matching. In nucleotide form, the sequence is TGTGCCAGCAGTTCCCTTCAAAGGGGAAGGAACGGAAAACTGTTTTTT. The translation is CASSSLQRGRNGKLFF.